This paragraph covers one TCR beta chain sequence. The sample comes from a study of blood T cell repertoires in COVID-19. Assay used: immunoSEQ multiplex PCR; TCRdb lists only in-frame clones, some missing. The table lists roughly 160,000 clones, roughly 84% of them singletons, with 6.9% in the top ten. CDR1 is MNHNS, CDR2 SASEGT, per germline. There are 12 residues in the CDR3. V lost 2 bases to trimming and J lost 6 bases, with 7 bases between them. This TCR was recovered from an elderly man with COVID-19, enrolled during active disease. The chain combines TRBV6-1 with TRBJ1-2, with unresolved D. Sequencing used peripheral blood. CDR3 nucleotides: TGTGCCAGCAGTGAAATTGGGCATGGCTACACCTTC. It is translated as CASSEIGHGYTF.